This note documents a single T cell receptor (beta chain) sequence. These data come from a study of human T cells and chemical hapten exposure. TCRdb recomputed calls from the RACE reads with MiXCR, one row per CDR3 protein. The sample has tens of thousands of distinct CDR3 sequences; roughly 11% are singletons. V shed 6 bases, J shed 0 bases, and the junction held 5 bases outside the gene matches. Germline V gene sequence: CDR1 SGHTA, CDR2 FQGNSA. The length of the CDR3 is 16 residues. As to time point: patch test 3, about 24 weeks after DPC sensitization. As to treatment: therapeutic diphenylcyclopropenone sensitization with weekly scalp DPC.

The genes are TRBV7-2 and TRBJ2-3; TRBD2 agrees at 11 bases. The specimen comprised whole blood, sampled in connection with sensitization to the hapten diphenylcyclopropenone (DPC). This TCR was recovered from a woman aged 30 to 39 with alopecia areata. Some clones in this sample may be carry-over from other donors' samples. CDR3 sequence (DNA): TGTGCCAGCAGAAAAACTAGCGGGGGAAGCACAGATACGCAGTATTTT. Encoded protein: CASRKTSGGSTDTQYF. The whole variable domain, remainder taken from reference TRBV7-2 and TRBJ2-3, is GAGVSQSPSNKVTEKGKDVELRCDPISGHTALYWYRQSLGQGLEFLIYFQGNSAPDKSGLPSDRFSAERTGGSVSTLTIQRTQQEDSAVYLCASRKTSGGSTDTQYFGPGTRLTVL.